This TCR beta chain emerged from a study of spatial heterogeneity in lung cancer. Study in general: There were, on average, more than 9.5 raw-read appearances for each unique TCR and UMI combination.

As to time point: sample taken at primary tumor resection. The study sequenced unsorted whole RNA from tumor, nontumor lung or frozen PBMC. Donation came from some 73 patients with untreated early-stage non-small cell lung cancer. Each TCR cDNA molecule bore a unique molecular identifier. TCRdb re-derived calls from the 5' RACE reads in MiXCR, one entry per CDR3 protein. This sample has 77,000 or so distinct CDR3 sequences; 15% to 25% occur once, and the top ten carry roughly 6.2%. Findings of the study overall: Circulating ubiquitous expanded tumor TCRs were observed more frequently at resection than at follow-up.

Looked up from germline, CDR1 is MDHEN and CDR2 is SYDVKM. Between the trimmed V and J ends, which lost 7 bases and 0 bases, there was a span of 13 bases. The CDR3 loop spans 14 amino acids. As concerns this clonotype: Its specificity is unknown.

The chain has TRBV28 and TRBJ2-7, with D possibly TRBD2 on 6 matching bases. The sequence was collected from a male donor with early-stage non-small cell lung cancer. Sequencing used PBMCs, obtained at surgery. CDR3 DNA sequence: TGTGCCAGCATCAGCGGGCAGAGCTCCTACGAGCAGTACTTC. It is translated as CASISGQSSYEQYF.